This T cell receptor (beta chain) was captured by sequencing in a study of T cell responses to AZD1222 COVID-19 vaccine (dated by TCRdb to the early 2020s). The study in broad terms: AZD1222 recipients whose second dose came at about 4 weeks and those whose second dose came at about 12 weeks were combined into one group, since spike-specific TCR depth and breadth did not differ between the two schedules. Trial participants were enrolled by age into 18-55, 56-69 and 70-plus year subgroups, with roughly 150, 30 and 60 TCR-sequenced participants respectively. A total of approximately 250 trial participants underwent TCR sequencing, of whom about 210 had received two doses of AZD1222 and 26 had received two doses of the MenACWY control vaccine.

The CDR3 regions of human TCRbeta chains were analyzed by immunosequencing. As for how the authors treated the data: TCRs in the repertoires were matched against a reference library of SARS-CoV-2-specific TCRs that had been generated with the MIRA antigen-specificity platform. Breadth meant the fraction of unique TCRs that were SARS-CoV-2-associated, whereas depth meant the fraction of total T cells that were SARS-CoV-2-associated. Using the MIRA data, each spike-specific TCR was assigned both to the spike region to which the TCR was reactive and to a CD4 or CD8 class. Log10-transformed breadth and depth values were compared by one-way ANOVA with Sidak's multiple comparisons tests. Imported from immuneACCESS, the table was reduced by TCRdb to in-frame sequences with V and J called. These copies leave out some clones; in studies compared against another copy, an unresolved V gene accounts for under half, and the cause of the remainder is not known. D and trimming were read from the DNA, whereas the V and J calls and clone size are those reported in that table. Counted in this sample were under 150,000 clones; 92% of them appeared once. The top ten clonotypes cover just over 3% of the sample.

On the study overall, not on this receptor specifically: The 56-69-year group was small, and its depth increase did not reach significance, likely because of low power. The whole spike protein was spanned by vaccine-associated CD4 TCRs, and dominant responses were seen in regions 160-218 and 743-854. Because no day 14 peak-response samples were available, the repertoires could be characterized only after the peak T cell response. Reportedly, close to half of the unique spike-specific TCRs recognized epitopes lying outside the regions that are mutated in the B.1.351 and B.1.1.7 variants. Participants were mostly white British, with more females than males. The authors suggested clonal diversity may have been underestimated. After two AZD1222 doses, both the breadth and the depth of spike-specific TCRs were significantly higher than at day 0 and than in MenACWY recipients. Conclusions about previously exposed vaccinees are limited because only 6 or 7 AZD1222 recipients were SARS-CoV-2 seropositive at baseline.

V drops 3 bases and J drops 4 bases, leaving 25 bases in between. Including the terminal cysteine and phenylalanine, the CDR3 comprises 17 residues. Only the CDR3 part of the read is kept: 51 bases, read in frame from the first base. CDR1 is given as DFQATT and CDR2 as SNEGSKA, both from the germline V gene (reference sequence). This clone showed up just once. Which antigen it targets is not known. No base-level quality is on record; no much larger clone is a single base apart. Per the publication, the time point label means: baseline before first vaccination. Vaccinee samples were obtained from the UK trials COV001 and COV002, which included a single-blind randomized controlled phase 2/3 trial of AZD1222 (ChAdOx1 nCoV-19) in healthy adults. For TCRbeta chain sequencing, PBMC samples were collected from trial participants at day 0 and at day 28 after the second dose.

The chain is assembled from TRBV20-1 and TRBJ2-7; the D region is possibly TRBD1 or TRBD2, each matching across 5 bases. The starting material was peripheral blood, obtained on day 0 of AZD1222 vaccination. This clonotype originated in an adult in good health. The encoded CDR3 is CSASQNGASPMLYEQYF. The sequenced DNA: TGCAGTGCTAGTCAAAACGGGGCTAGCCCTATGCTTTACGAGCAGTACTTC.